These 11 T cell receptor beta chains came from one sample sequenced in a study of T cell responses to AZD1222 COVID-19 vaccine. Assay used: immunoSEQ multiplex PCR; TCRdb lists only in-frame clones, some missing. Of roughly 46,000 clones listed, approximately 89% are singletons. The specimen was peripheral blood, collected 28 days after the second AZD1222 dose. Receptor source: an adult who received the AZD1222 COVID-19 vaccine.

J is TRBJ1-1 and V is TRBV5-1; 8 nucleotides line up with TRBD1. Germline CDR1 and CDR2: SGHRS and YFSETQ. The CDR3 loop spans 14 amino acids. Trimming at V came to 4 bases and at J to 11 bases, leaving 13 bases not matched to a gene. In DNA form, the CDR3 reads TGCGCCAGCAGCCCTCCGGACAGGGTATACGGGGCTTTCTTT. This codes for CASSPPDRVYGAFF.

As DNA, the CDR3 is TGCGCCAGCAGCCTCCTAGGCGGCGGGGAGCTGTTTTTT. This translates into CASSLLGGGELFF. This chain links TRBV5-1 with TRBJ2-2; D gene unclear. Germline V gene data show CDR1 as SGHRS and CDR2 as YFSETQ. The V and J ends lost 4 bases and 7 bases respectively, with 11 bases between them. CDR3 size: 13 residues.

The chain combines TRBV25-1 with TRBJ1-5; D is unresolved. Germline V gives CDR1 MGHDK, CDR2 SYGVNS. The CDR3 covers 12 residues. The V end lost 4 bases, the J end lost 6 bases, and 7 bases lay between the germline ends. The CDR3 loop is CASSGAGQPQHF. CDR3 coding DNA: TGTGCCAGCAGTGGGGCAGGTCAGCCCCAGCATTTT.

V and J are TRBV9 and TRBJ1-1; TRBD1 matches at 8 bases. This CDR3 comprises 15 residues. CDR1 and CDR2 from the germline V gene are SGDLS and YYNGEE. The junction had 5 bases not matched to a gene; V was cut back by 3 bases and J by 1 base. In DNA form, the CDR3 reads TGTGCCAGCAGCGCCGAGGACAGGGAGAACACTGAAGCTTTCTTT. This codes for CASSAEDRENTEAFF.

This clone has a handful of counts. The chain is built from TRBV7-2 and TRBJ1-3; the D is unclear. The V end lost 0 bases, the J end lost 0 bases, and 9 bases lay between the germline ends. This CDR3 spans 16 amino acids. Germline values: CDR1 SGHTA, CDR2 FQGNSA. CDR3 residues: CASSLAGRLSGNTIYF. The CDR3 bases are TGTGCCAGCAGCTTAGCGGGCAGGCTCTCTGGAAACACCATATATTTT.

The V and J genes are TRBV7-2 and TRBJ1-4, with D perhaps TRBD1 (5 bases). Germline values: CDR1 SGHTA, CDR2 FQGNSA. The CDR3 runs 16 residues. Trimming took off 5 bases at V and 1 base at J, with 14 bases between the two ends. DNA of the CDR3: TGTGCCAGCAGCCTAAAAGGGGTTCTAACTAATGAAAAACTGTTTTTT. Residues: CASSLKGVLTNEKLFF.

The rearrangement links TRBV6-1 to TRBJ2-7; 7 nucleotides agree with TRBD2. Germline trimming cut 4 bases from V and 6 bases from J; bases unmatched to any gene: 18. CDR1 MNHNS and CDR2 SASEGT come from the germline V gene. The CDR3 loop spans 17 amino acids. The CDR3 region has the DNA TGTGCCAGCAGTGGGCGTTGGGGGGGACCTCCTTCCGCCGAGCAGTACTTC. Its protein product is CASSGRWGGPPSAEQYF.

The V call is TRBV15, the J call TRBJ1-2; D possibly corresponds to TRBD1 (6 bases). CDR1 is LNHNV, CDR2 YYDKDF, per germline (reference sequence). Trimming removed 1 base from V and 9 bases from J, with 12 bases in between. The CDR3 extends over 13 amino acids. For the CDR3, the DNA is TGTGCCACCAGCAGAGGAGGCAGGGGTAGCTACACCTTC. The encoded protein is CATSRGGRGSYTF.

The chain recombines TRBV9 with TRBJ2-3, with D possibly being TRBD1 (6 bases). Germline loops: CDR1 SGDLS, CDR2 YYNGEE. This CDR3 region has 15 residues. The V end was cut by 0 bases, the J end by 4 bases, with 12 bases between. The DNA of the CDR3 is TGTGCCAGCAGCGTAGCGGTCAGGGGTGCAGATACGCAGTATTTT. Translated: CASSVAVRGADTQYF. Complete variable domain (other parts from reference TRBV9 and TRBJ2-3): DSGVTQTPKHLITATGQRVTLRCSPRSGDLSVYWYQQSLDQGLQFLIQYYNGEERAKGNILERFSAQQFPDLHSELNLSSLELGDSALYFCASSVAVRGADTQYFGPGTRLTVL.

This sequence joins TRBV7-9 and TRBJ2-4, with D unresolved. Germline CDR1 and CDR2: SEHNR and FQNEAQ (reference sequence). The CDR3 sequence is 14 residues long. Between the trimmed V and J ends, which lost 0 bases and 1 base, there was a span of 4 bases. The DNA for the CDR3 is TGTGCCAGCAGCTTAGCGGGGGCCAAAAACATTCAGTACTTC. It is translated as CASSLAGAKNIQYF.

This chain links TRBV7-2 with TRBJ1-3; the D gene is possibly TRBD1 (5 bases). Trimming removed 5 bases at V and 0 bases at J, with 14 bases between. Germline V lookup: CDR1 SGHTA, CDR2 FQGNSA. This CDR3 comprises 16 residues. The CDR3 DNA reads as TGTGCCAGCAGCCTCACCGGGACGGTCTCTGGAAACACCATATATTTT. Residues: CASSLTGTVSGNTIYF.